This TCR beta chain was obtained from a study of T cells in Graves' hyperthyroidism and ophthalmopathy. The germline V gene encodes CDR1 LGHDT and CDR2 YNNKEL (reference sequence). The V and J ends lost 2 bases and 5 bases respectively, with 19 bases between them. The CDR3 is 16 amino acids. TCR beta CDR3 sequences were amplified from RNA transcripts. The TCR CDR3 first-round RT-PCR relied on the HTBI primer set. TCRdb itself ran the multiplex PCR reads through MiXCR, one entry per CDR3 protein. The repertoire holds under 400,000 distinct CDR3 sequences, just under 25% seen once, with roughly 70% in the top ten. Patients aged 18 to 65 had newly diagnosed hyperthyroidism of under 2 months' duration. The diagnostic basis comprised clinical symptoms, serum thyroxine and TRAb, thyroid ultrasound and orbital computed tomography. This clonotype was observed a few times.

V is TRBV3-1 and J is TRBJ2-7, with D possibly matching TRBD1 (6 bases). The TCR sequence derives from a man aged 50-60 years with Graves' hyperthyroidism. Sequenced sample: blood. The CDR3 nucleotides read TGTGCCAGCAGCCAATGGGCTCAGGGGCACTTCGACGAGCAGTACTTC. It is translated as CASSQWAQGHFDEQYF.